This T cell receptor (beta chain) was captured by sequencing in a study of cytomegalovirus exposure and HLA in healthy donors. In the PCR, 60 Vbeta and 13 Jbeta primers were used. As originally analysed: Roughly 80 million unique TCR beta chains, some 9.9 million of them shared, were counted by a later analysis. TCRdb keeps only in-frame clones here, not all; method: immunoSEQ multiplex PCR. The V and J calls and clone size were taken over from that table, and D and trimming were inferred from the DNA. The table includes 200,000 or so clones, around 80% detected once. V lost 4 bases to trimming and J lost 7 bases, with 16 bases between them. Germline V gene lookup returns CDR1 SGHTA and CDR2 FQGNSA. This CDR3 has 15 amino acids.

The receptor comes from a man aged 30 to 45 in good health and CMV-seronegative. This chain uses TRBV7-2 with TRBJ2-2; D possibly corresponds to TRBD2 (5 bases). Material for sequencing was PBMCs. The CDR3 DNA reads TGTGCCAGCAGCTCAAACAGCCCCCGGGGCGGGGAGCTGTTTTTT. This codes for CASSSNSPRGGELFF.